The subject of this entry is one TCR beta chain. This entry belongs to a study of cytomegalovirus exposure and HLA in healthy donors. This CDR3 has 16 residues. Trimming left V 5 bases short and J 0 bases short, with 13 bases between. Germline V CDR1 and CDR2: LNHNV, YYDKDF (reference sequence). PCR used 60 Vbeta primers and 13 Jbeta primers. Profiling relied on immunoSEQ multiplex PCR, and the TCRdb table lists in-frame clones only, not all of them. The top ten clones hold under 2.5% of a sample with 140,000 to 150,000 clones, approximately 70% of them seen once. The specimen sequenced was PBMCs. The chain employs TRBV15 and TRBJ1-4; no clear D gene. This receptor was identified in a woman aged 60-75 years in good health and CMV-seropositive. CDR3 nucleotide sequence: TGTGCCACCAGCCGCGGTCTAGCAGCAACTAATGAAAAACTGTTTTTT. It encodes CATSRGLAATNEKLFF.